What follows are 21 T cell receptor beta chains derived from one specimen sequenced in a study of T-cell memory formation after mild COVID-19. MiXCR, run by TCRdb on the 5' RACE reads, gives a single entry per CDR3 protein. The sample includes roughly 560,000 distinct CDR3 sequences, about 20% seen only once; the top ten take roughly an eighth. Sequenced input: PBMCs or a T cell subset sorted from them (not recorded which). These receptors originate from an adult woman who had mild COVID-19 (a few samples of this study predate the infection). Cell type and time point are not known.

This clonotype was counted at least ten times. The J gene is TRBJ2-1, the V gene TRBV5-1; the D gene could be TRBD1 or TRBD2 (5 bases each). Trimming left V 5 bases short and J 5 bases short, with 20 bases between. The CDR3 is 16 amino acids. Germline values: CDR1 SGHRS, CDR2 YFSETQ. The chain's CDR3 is CASRPGTAKGNNEQFF. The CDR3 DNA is TGCGCCAGCAGGCCGGGGACGGCGAAGGGAAACAATGAGCAGTTCTTC. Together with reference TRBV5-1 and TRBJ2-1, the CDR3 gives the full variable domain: KAGVTQTPRYLIKTRGQQVTLSCSPISGHRSVSWYQQTPGQGLQFLFEYFSETQRNKGNFPGRFSGRQFSNSRSEMNVSTLELGDSALYLCASRPGTAKGNNEQFFGPGTRLTVL.

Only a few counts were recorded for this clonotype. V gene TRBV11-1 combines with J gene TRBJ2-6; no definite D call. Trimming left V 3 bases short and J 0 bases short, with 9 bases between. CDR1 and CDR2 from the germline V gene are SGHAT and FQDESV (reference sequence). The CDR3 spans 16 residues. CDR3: CASSFQMDSGANVLTF. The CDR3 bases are TGTGCCAGCAGCTTCCAGATGGACTCTGGGGCCAACGTCCTGACTTTC.

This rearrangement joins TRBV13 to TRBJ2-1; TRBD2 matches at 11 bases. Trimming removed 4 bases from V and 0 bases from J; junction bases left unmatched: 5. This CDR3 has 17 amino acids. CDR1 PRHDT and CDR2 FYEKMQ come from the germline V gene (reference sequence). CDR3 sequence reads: CASSSPSGGTSYNEQFF. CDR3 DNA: TGTGCCAGCAGCTCGCCTAGCGGGGGGACCTCCTACAATGAGCAGTTCTTC.

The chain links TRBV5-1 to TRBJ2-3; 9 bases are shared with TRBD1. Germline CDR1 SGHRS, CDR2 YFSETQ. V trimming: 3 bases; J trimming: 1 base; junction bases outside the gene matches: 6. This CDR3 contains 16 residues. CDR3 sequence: CASSSDRGWRTDTQYF. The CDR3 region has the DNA TGCGCCAGCAGCTCTGACAGGGGGTGGCGCACAGATACGCAGTATTTT.

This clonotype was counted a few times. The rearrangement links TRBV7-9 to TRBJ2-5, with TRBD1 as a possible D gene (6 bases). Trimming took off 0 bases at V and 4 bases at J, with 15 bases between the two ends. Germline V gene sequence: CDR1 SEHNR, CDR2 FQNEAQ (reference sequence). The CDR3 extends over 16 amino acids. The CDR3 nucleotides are TGTGCCAGCAGCTTAGCGGGGGCCACGGGTGGAGAGACCCAGTACTTC. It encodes CASSLAGATGGETQYF.

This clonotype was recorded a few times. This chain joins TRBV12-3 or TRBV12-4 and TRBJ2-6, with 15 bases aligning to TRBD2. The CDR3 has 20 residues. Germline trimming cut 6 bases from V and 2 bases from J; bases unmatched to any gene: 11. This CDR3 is CASRGFRTSGREAGANVLTF. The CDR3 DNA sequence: TGTGCCAGCAGGGGATTCCGGACTAGCGGGAGGGAGGCTGGGGCCAACGTCCTGACTTTC.

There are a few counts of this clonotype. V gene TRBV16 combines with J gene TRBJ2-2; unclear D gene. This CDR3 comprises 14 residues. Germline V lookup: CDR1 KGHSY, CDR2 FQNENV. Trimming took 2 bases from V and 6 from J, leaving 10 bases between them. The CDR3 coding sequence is TGTGCCAGCAGCCAAATGGGTCTCGCCGGGGAGCTGTTTTTT. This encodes CASSQMGLAGELFF.

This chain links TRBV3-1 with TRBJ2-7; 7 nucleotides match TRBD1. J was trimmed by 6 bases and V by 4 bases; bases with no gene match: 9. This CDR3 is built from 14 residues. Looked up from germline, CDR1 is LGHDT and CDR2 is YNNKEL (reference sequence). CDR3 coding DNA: TGTGCCAGCAGCCCGGGAAAGGGGGCGGTCGAGCAGTACTTC. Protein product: CASSPGKGAVEQYF.

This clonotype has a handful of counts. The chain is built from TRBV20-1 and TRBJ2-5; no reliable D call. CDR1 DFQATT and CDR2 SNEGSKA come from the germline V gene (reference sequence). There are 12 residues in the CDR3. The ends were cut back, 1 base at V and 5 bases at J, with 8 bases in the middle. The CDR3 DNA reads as TGCAGTGCTAGAGGAAGGGATGAGACCCAGTACTTC. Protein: CSARGRDETQYF.

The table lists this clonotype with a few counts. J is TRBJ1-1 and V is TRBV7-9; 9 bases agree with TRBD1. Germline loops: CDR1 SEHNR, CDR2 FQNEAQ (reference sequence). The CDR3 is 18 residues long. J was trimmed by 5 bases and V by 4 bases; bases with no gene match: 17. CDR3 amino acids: CASSWDGRTGEGWTEAFF. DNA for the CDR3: TGTGCCAGCAGCTGGGACGGCAGGACAGGGGAGGGTTGGACTGAAGCTTTCTTT. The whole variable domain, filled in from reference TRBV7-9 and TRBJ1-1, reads DTGVSQNPRHKITKRGQNVTFRCDPISEHNRLYWYRQTLGQGPEFLTYFQNEAQLEKSRLLSDRFSAERPKGSFSTLEIQRTEQGDSAMYLCASSWDGRTGEGWTEAFFGQGTRLTVV.

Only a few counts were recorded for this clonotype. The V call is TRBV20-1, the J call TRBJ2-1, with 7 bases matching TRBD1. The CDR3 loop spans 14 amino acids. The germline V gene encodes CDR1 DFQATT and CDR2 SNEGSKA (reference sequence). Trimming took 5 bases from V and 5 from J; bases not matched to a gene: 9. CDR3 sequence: CSASDRVFDNEQFF. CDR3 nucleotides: TGCAGTGCTTCAGACAGGGTCTTTGACAATGAGCAGTTCTTC.

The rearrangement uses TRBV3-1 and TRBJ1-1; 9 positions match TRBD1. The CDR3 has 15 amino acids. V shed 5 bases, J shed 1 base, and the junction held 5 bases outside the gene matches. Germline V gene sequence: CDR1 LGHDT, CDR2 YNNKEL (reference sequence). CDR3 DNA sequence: TGTGCCAGCAGCGCGACAGGGGGACGGAACACTGAAGCTTTCTTT. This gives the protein CASSATGGRNTEAFF.

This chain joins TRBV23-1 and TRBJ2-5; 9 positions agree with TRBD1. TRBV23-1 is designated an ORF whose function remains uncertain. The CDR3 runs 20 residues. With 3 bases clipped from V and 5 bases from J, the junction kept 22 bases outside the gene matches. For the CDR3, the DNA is TGCGCCAGCAGTCACGATCGGGACAGGGTATTTTTCCGTATGGAGGAGACCCAGTACTTC. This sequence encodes CASSHDRDRVFFRMEETQYF.

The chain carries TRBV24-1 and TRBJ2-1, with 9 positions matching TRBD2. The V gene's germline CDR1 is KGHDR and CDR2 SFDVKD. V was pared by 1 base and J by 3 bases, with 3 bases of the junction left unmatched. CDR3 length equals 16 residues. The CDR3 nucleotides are TGTGCCACCAGTGATTTCCGCGGGAGGGGCTACAATGAGCAGTTCTTC. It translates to CATSDFRGRGYNEQFF.

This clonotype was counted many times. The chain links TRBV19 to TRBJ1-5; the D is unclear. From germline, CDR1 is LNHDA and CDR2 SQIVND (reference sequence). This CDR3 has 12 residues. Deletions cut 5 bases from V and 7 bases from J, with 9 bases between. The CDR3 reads CASSPGGQPQHF. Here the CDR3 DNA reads TGTGCCAGTAGTCCGGGTGGACAGCCCCAGCATTTT.

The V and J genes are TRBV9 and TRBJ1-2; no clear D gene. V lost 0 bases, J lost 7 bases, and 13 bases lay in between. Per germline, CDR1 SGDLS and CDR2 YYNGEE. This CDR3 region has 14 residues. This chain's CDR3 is CASSVAARNSGYTF. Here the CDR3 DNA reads TGTGCCAGCAGCGTAGCAGCCAGGAACAGTGGCTACACCTTC.

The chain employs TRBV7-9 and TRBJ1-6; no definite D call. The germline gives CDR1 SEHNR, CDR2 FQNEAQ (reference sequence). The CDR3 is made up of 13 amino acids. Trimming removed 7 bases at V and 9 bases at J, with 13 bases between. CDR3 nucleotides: TGTGCCAGCAATCTTATTGGGAGTTCACCCCTCCACTTT. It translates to CASNLIGSSPLHF.

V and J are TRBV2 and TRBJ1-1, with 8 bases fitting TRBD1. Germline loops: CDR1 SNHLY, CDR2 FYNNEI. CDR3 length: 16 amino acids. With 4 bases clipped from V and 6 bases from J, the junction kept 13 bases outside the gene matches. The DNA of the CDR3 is TGTGCCAGCAGTGGGATAGCGGGACAGGACAAGGCTGAAGCTTTCTTT. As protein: CASSGIAGQDKAEAFF.

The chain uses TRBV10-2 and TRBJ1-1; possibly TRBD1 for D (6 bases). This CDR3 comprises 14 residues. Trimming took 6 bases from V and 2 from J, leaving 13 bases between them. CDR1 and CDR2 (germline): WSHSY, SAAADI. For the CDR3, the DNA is TGCGCCAGCAGAAACAGGGTTACTAACACTGAAGCTTTCTTT. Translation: CASRNRVTNTEAFF.

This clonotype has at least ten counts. The CDR3 reads CASSLESSGISDTQYF. The DNA for the CDR3 is TGTGCCAGCAGCTTAGAATCCAGCGGGATCTCGGATACGCAGTATTTT. The chain joins TRBV7-8 to TRBJ2-3; TRBD2 aligns across 7 bases. This CDR3 comprises 16 residues. V lost 1 base, J lost 6 bases, and 10 bases stayed unmatched. Germline assignment: CDR1 SGHVS and CDR2 FQNEAQ.

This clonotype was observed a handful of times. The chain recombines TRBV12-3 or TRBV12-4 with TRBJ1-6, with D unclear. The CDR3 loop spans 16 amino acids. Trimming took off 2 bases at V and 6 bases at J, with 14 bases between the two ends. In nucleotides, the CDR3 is TGTGCCAGCAGTTTAAACCATGGGCGGATTAATTCACCCCTCCACTTT. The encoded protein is CASSLNHGRINSPLHF.